These 3 T cell receptor beta chains share one sample of origin, sequenced in a study of long-term antiretroviral therapy in people with HIV. The run of the v3.0 immunoSEQ assay was at survey level. Clones were read by immunoSEQ multiplex PCR, and TCRdb kept only the in-frame ones, dropping some. Of about 11,000 clones in the sample, approximately 76% were seen once. The starting material was unsorted PBMCs, obtained at the start of antiretroviral therapy, before treatment. These receptors were obtained from a young man with HIV.

The chain combines TRBV5-1 with TRBJ2-7, with a weak D call TRBD2 (6 bases). This CDR3 is built from 14 residues. V was trimmed by 4 bases and J by 2 bases, leaving 13 bases between them. The germline gives CDR1 SGHRS, CDR2 YFSETQ. The CDR3 loop reads CASSADYGAYEQYF. The CDR3 DNA reads TGCGCCAGCAGCGCGGACTACGGAGCCTACGAGCAGTACTTC. The whole variable domain, filled in from reference TRBV5-1 and TRBJ2-7, reads KAGVTQTPRYLIKTRGQQVTLSCSPISGHRSVSWYQQTPGQGLQFLFEYFSETQRNKGNFPGRFSGRQFSNSRSEMNVSTLELGDSALYLCASSADYGAYEQYFGPGTRLTVT.

V usage is TRBV28 and J usage is TRBJ2-3; D gene uncertain. CDR3 size: 14 residues. Trimming pared 3 bases from V and 1 base from J, leaving 8 bases between. From germline, CDR1 is MDHEN and CDR2 SYDVKM. CDR3 residues: CASSLGGRTDTQYF. The CDR3, as DNA: TGTGCCAGCAGTTTGGGCGGACGCACAGATACGCAGTATTTT.

This clone was found once. The rearrangement joins TRBV2 to TRBJ1-3; D uncertain. The CDR3 loop spans 13 amino acids. Germline CDR1 is SNHLY and CDR2 is FYNNEI. V was cut by 5 bases and J by 4 bases, with 9 bases left in between. The CDR3 loop is CASSPGDGNTIYF. The CDR3 DNA reads as TGTGCCAGCAGTCCAGGCGACGGAAACACCATATATTTT.